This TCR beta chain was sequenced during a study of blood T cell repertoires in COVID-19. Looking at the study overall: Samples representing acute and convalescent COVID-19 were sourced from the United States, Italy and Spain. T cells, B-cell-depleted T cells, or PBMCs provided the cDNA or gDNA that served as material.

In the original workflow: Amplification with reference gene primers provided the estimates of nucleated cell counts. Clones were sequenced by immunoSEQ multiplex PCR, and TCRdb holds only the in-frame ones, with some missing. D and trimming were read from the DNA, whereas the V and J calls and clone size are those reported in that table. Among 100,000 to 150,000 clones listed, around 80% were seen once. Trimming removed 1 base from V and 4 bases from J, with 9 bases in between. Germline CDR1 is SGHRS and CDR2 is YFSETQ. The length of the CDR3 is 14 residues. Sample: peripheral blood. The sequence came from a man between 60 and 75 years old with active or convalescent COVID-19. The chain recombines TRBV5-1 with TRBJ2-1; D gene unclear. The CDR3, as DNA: TGCGCCAGCAGCTTGAAGTTAACATACAATGAGCAGTTCTTC. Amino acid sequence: CASSLKLTYNEQFF.